This T cell receptor beta chain was recovered during a study of beta chain features in type 1 diabetes. On this clone itself: The antigen remains unidentified.

Findings and caveats of the study: When cDNA is sequenced, cells with high TCR expression could be over-represented.

Central memory, naive, regulatory and stem cell-like memory CD4+ cells were sorted by CD45RO/CCR7/CD25/CD127/CD95/CD27. The whole isolated RNA underwent reverse transcription, so sequencing captured expressed TCRB transcripts. Sequencing used immunoSEQ multiplex PCR; TCRdb keeps in-frame clones, though not all of them. The sample comprises about 350,000 clones, around a fifth of which are singletons, and about 0.044% rests with the top ten. V dropped 4 bases and J dropped 6 bases, with 20 bases sitting between them. The germline V gene encodes CDR1 SGHRS and CDR2 YFSETQ. The CDR3 contains 16 residues.

This TCR derives from a woman under 30 in good health. J is TRBJ2-1 and V is TRBV5-1; D may be TRBD1 (7 bases). The sample consisted of naive CD4+ T cells from blood. The CDR3 region is CASSLRGDSAPNEQFF. Here the CDR3 DNA reads TGCGCCAGCAGCCTCAGGGGGGATAGCGCCCCCAATGAGCAGTTCTTC.